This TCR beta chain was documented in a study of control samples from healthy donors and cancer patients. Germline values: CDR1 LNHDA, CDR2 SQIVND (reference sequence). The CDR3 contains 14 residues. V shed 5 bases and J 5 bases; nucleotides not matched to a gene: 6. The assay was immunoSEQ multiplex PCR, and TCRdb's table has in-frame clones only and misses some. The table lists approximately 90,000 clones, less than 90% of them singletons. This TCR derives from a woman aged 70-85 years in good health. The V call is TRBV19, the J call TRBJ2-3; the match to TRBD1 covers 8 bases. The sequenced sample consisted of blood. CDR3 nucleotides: TGTGCCAGTAGTCTAGGACAGGGAGGAGATACGCAGTATTTT. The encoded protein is CASSLGQGGDTQYF. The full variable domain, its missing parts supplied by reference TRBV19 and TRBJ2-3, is DGGITQSPKYLFRKEGQNVTLSCEQNLNHDAMYWYRQDPGQGLRLIYYSQIVNDFQKGDIAEGYSVSREKKESFPLTVTSAQKNPTAFYLCASSLGQGGDTQYFGPGTRLTVL.